The 11 T cell receptor beta chains below were found in one sample sequenced in a study of shared clonotypes between healthy human individuals (dated by TCRdb to 2019 to 2021). Library generation was performed with the immunoSEQ multiplex PCR assay. What TCRdb holds here is the immuneACCESS table cut down to in-frame rearrangements. Part of the clones is not present; checked against another copy, under half of the missing clones reflect an unresolved V gene, and the others are unexplained. The sample table contains around 700,000 clones; only one count was recorded for approximately 75% of them. The biggest ten clones account for around 1.8% of the sample. The sequencing sample was made of memory CD4+ T cells sorted from blood. The sample's cell subset or site, from its label and the paper: CD45RA-negative fraction. The receptors were gathered from a woman aged 25-40 years in good health.

This chain connects TRBV29-1 to TRBJ2-3; D may correspond to TRBD1 or TRBD2 (6 bases each). V was shortened by 7 bases and J by 2 bases, with 16 bases between the two germline ends. The CDR3 extends over 14 amino acids. Per the germline V gene, CDR1 is SQVTM and CDR2 is ANQGSEA. CDR3 region: CSASGAGNTDTQYF. CDR3 in DNA: TGCAGCGCCTCGGGGGCAGGGAACACAGATACGCAGTATTTT.

This chain connects TRBV10-3 to TRBJ1-5; 8 nucleotides align to TRBD1. Per the germline V gene, CDR1 is ENHRY and CDR2 is SYGVKD. The CDR3 covers 15 residues. With V trimmed by 2 bases and J by 3 bases, 3 bases remained unmatched. The CDR3 coding sequence is TGTGCCATCAGTGAGGCGGGACAGGACAATCAGCCCCAGCATTTT. It encodes CAISEAGQDNQPQHF.

The V call is TRBV7-9, the J call TRBJ1-5; D is unresolved. Germline loops: CDR1 SEHNR, CDR2 FQNEAQ (reference sequence). Between the trimmed V and J ends, which lost 7 bases and 2 bases, there was a span of 9 bases. The CDR3 is 13 residues long. The CDR3 DNA sequence: TGTGCCAGCACCACTTTGGGCAATCAGCCCCAGCATTTT. Residues: CASTTLGNQPQHF. Full variable domain (missing parts from reference TRBV7-9 and TRBJ1-5): DTGVSQNPRHKITKRGQNVTFRCDPISEHNRLYWYRQTLGQGPEFLTYFQNEAQLEKSRLLSDRFSAERPKGSFSTLEIQRTEQGDSAMYLCASTTLGNQPQHFGDGTRLSIL.

This chain uses TRBV19 with TRBJ2-3; a possible D gene is TRBD2 (5 bases). This CDR3 region has 15 residues. Germline CDR1 is LNHDA and CDR2 is SQIVND (reference sequence). The V end lost 7 bases, the J end lost 2 bases, and 16 bases lay between the germline ends. CDR3 region: CASTIRVGLTDTQYF. Written as DNA, the CDR3 is TGTGCCAGTACCATTAGAGTAGGACTCACAGATACGCAGTATTTT.

A few counts support this clone. The genes are TRBV15 and TRBJ2-1; 8 bases fit TRBD2. This CDR3 contains 14 residues. Germline V gene lookup returns CDR1 LNHNV and CDR2 YYDKDF (reference sequence). After removal of 6 bases from V and 5 bases from J, the junction contained 6 bases not matched to a gene. The CDR3 coding sequence is TGTGCCACCAGGAGCGGGAGACCTGACAATGAGCAGTTCTTC. Amino acids: CATRSGRPDNEQFF.

Only a few counts were recorded for this clone. V gene TRBV29-1 combines with J gene TRBJ1-3; 8 nucleotides line up with TRBD1. The germline V gene has CDR1 SQVTM and CDR2 ANQGSEA. CDR3 length equals 14 residues. After removal of 7 bases from V and 4 bases from J, the junction contained 9 bases not matched to a gene. The DNA of the CDR3 is TGCAGCGCCGCTCAGGGGGCGCGAGGAAACACCATATATTTT. Translation: CSAAQGARGNTIYF.

The rearrangement uses TRBV19 and TRBJ2-1; 7 nucleotides align to TRBD1. V was pared by 3 bases and J by 4 bases, with 6 bases of the junction left unmatched. In germline, CDR1 is LNHDA, CDR2 SQIVND (reference sequence). This CDR3 region has 15 residues. Here the CDR3 DNA reads TGTGCCAGTAGTATCAGAGGGACAGTATACAATGAGCAGTTCTTC. It is translated as CASSIRGTVYNEQFF.

There are a few counts of this clone. The chain links TRBV10-3 to TRBJ2-1, with TRBD1 as a possible D gene (7 bases). This CDR3 spans 14 amino acids. The V gene's germline CDR1 is ENHRY and CDR2 SYGVKD. Trimming shortened V by 5 bases and J by 2 bases, and 10 bases separated the two germline ends. In DNA form, the CDR3 reads TGTGCCATCAGTTCAGGGGGGACCTACAATGAGCAGTTCTTC. This gives the protein CAISSGGTYNEQFF.

The chain uses TRBV7-3 and TRBJ2-2; D perhaps matches TRBD2 (6 bases). The germline V gene has CDR1 SGHTA and CDR2 FQGTGA. V was pared by 5 bases and J by 0 bases, with 13 bases between. The CDR3 runs 16 residues. The CDR3 coding sequence is TGTGCCAGCAGCCTCCTTAGCGGAACGAACACCGGGGAGCTGTTTTTT. Its protein is CASSLLSGTNTGELFF.

The genes are TRBV7-2 and TRBJ2-7; the D gene could be TRBD1 or TRBD2 (5 bases each). Between the trimmed V and J ends, which lost 5 bases and 2 bases, there was a span of 13 bases. The CDR3 sequence is 14 residues long. Per germline, CDR1 SGHTA and CDR2 FQGNSA. The CDR3 DNA reads TGTGCCAGCAGCGGGGGATCGGGAACCTACGAGCAGTACTTC. Amino acids: CASSGGSGTYEQYF.

This clone was counted once. In DNA, the CDR3 is TGTGCCAGCAGCTTAGACCAGGCGGTCACTGAAGCTTTCTTT. It yields the protein CASSLDQAVTEAFF. This chain uses TRBV11-2 with TRBJ1-1, with no clear D. The germline V gene encodes CDR1 SGHAT and CDR2 FQNNGV. V dropped 0 bases and J dropped 4 bases, with 9 bases sitting between them. The CDR3 has 14 residues.